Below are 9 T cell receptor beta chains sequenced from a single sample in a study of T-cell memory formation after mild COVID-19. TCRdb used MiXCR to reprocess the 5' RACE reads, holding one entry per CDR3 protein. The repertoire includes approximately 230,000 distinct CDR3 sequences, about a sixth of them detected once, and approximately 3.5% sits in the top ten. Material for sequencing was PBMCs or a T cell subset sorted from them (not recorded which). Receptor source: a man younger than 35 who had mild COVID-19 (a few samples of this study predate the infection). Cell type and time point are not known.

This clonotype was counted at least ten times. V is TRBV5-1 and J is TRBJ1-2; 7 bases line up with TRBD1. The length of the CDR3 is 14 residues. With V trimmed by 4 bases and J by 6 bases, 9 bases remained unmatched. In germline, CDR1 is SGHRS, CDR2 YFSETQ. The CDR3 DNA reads TGCGCCAGCAGCCTCGAGGGGGCTGGGGATGGCTACACCTTC. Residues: CASSLEGAGDGYTF.

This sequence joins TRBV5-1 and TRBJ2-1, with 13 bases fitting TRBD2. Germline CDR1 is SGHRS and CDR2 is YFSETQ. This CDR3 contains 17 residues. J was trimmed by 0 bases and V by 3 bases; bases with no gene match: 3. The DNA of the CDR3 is TGCGCCAGCAGCTCGGGACTAGCGGGGCACTCCTACAATGAGCAGTTCTTC. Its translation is CASSSGLAGHSYNEQFF.

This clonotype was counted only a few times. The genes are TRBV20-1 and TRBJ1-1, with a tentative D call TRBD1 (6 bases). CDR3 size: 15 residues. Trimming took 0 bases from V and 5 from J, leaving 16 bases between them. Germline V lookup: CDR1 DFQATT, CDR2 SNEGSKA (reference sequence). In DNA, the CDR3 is TGCAGTGCTAGAGATTATTCGGGGGCGCTTACTGAAGCTTTCTTT. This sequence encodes CSARDYSGALTEAFF.

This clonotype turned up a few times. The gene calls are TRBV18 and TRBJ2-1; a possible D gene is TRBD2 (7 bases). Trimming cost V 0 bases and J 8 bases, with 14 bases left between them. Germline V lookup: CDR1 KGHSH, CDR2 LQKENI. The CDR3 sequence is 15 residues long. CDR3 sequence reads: CASSPPGGGFYEQFF. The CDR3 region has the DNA TGTGCCAGCTCACCACCGGGGGGGGGCTTCTATGAGCAGTTCTTC. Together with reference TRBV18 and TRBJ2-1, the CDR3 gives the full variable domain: NAGVMQNPRHLVRRRGQEARLRCSPMKGHSHVYWYRQLPEEGLKFMVYLQKENIIDESGMPKERFSAEFPKEGPSILRIQQVVRGDSAAYFCASSPPGGGFYEQFFGPGTRLTVL.

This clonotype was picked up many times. CDR3 region: CASSLEQGALGEQFF. The CDR3, as DNA: TGCGCCAGCAGCTTGGAACAGGGCGCCCTCGGTGAGCAGTTCTTC. The V gene is TRBV5-1, the J gene TRBJ2-1; tentative D call: TRBD1 (6 bases). Trimming took off 0 bases at V and 9 bases at J, with 16 bases between the two ends. This CDR3 spans 15 amino acids. CDR1 and CDR2 from the germline V gene are SGHRS and YFSETQ.

The CDR3 region is CASSSDGPEAFF. CDR3 bases: TGCGCCAGCAGCTCTGATGGACCCGAAGCTTTCTTT. The chain joins TRBV5-1 to TRBJ1-1; no firm D call. Deletions cut 3 bases from V and 8 bases from J, with 11 bases between. The V gene's germline CDR1 is SGHRS and CDR2 YFSETQ. The CDR3 loop spans 12 amino acids.

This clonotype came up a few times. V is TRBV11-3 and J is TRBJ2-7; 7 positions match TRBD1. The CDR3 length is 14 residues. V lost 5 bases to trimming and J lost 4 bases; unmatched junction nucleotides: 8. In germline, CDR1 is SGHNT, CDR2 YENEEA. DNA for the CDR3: TGTGCCAGCAGCGCCGGACAGGTCGGGTACGAGCAGTACGTC. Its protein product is CASSAGQVGYEQYV.

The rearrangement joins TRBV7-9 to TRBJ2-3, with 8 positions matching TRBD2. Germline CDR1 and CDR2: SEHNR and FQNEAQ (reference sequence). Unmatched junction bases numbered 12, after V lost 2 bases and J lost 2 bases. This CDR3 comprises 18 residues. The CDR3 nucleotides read TGTGCCAGCAGCTTATTCCAGTTCGCGGGGGGCCTCACAGATACGCAGTATTTT. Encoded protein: CASSLFQFAGGLTDTQYF. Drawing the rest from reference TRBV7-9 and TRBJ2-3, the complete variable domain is DTGVSQNPRHKITKRGQNVTFRCDPISEHNRLYWYRQTLGQGPEFLTYFQNEAQLEKSRLLSDRFSAERPKGSFSTLEIQRTEQGDSAMYLCASSLFQFAGGLTDTQYFGPGTRLTVL.

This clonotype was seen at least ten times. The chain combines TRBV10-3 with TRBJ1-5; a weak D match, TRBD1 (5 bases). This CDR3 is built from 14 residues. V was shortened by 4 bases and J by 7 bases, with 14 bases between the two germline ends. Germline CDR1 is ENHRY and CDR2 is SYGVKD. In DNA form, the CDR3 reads TGTGCCATCAGTGGACTCAGGGCGGGCCAGCCCCAGCATTTT. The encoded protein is CAISGLRAGQPQHF.